The 20 T cell receptor beta chains below were found in one sample sequenced in a study of OX40 agonist ivuxolimab in advanced cancers. Library method: the immunoSEQ multiplex PCR assay. Entries here come from immuneACCESS through TCRdb and include only in-frame sequences with V and J called. Some clones fail to appear in such tables; in the studies checked, an unresolved V gene covers under half of the shortfall, and the cause of the remainder is unknown. In this sample the table shows over 85,000 clones, around 88% of which occur a single time. Clones ranked in the top ten supply approximately 0.5% of the sample. The sample in question was CD4+ or CD8+ T cells sorted from blood, obtained in a trial of the OX40 agonist ivuxolimab. The source of these receptors is an adult with an advanced solid tumor such as melanoma, head and neck, liver or kidney cancer.

The chain couples TRBV18 to TRBJ1-6, with D perhaps TRBD1 (5 bases). The ends were cut back, 2 bases at V and 6 bases at J, with 11 bases in the middle. The CDR3 contains 15 residues. The germline CDR1 and CDR2 sequences are KGHSH and LQKENI. CDR3 residues: CASSPVGDSNSPLHF. The CDR3, as DNA: TGTGCCAGCTCACCAGTCGGGGACTCTAATTCACCCCTCCACTTT.

The V call is TRBV5-1, the J call TRBJ2-3; D not resolved. The CDR3 covers 14 residues. V dropped 4 bases and J dropped 2 bases, with 11 bases sitting between them. Germline V lookup: CDR1 SGHRS, CDR2 YFSETQ. CDR3 nucleotides: TGCGCCAGCAGCGGTAACTTGAACACAGATACGCAGTATTTT. Amino acids: CASSGNLNTDTQYF.

The V call is TRBV7-3, the J call TRBJ1-1, with 8 bases identical to TRBD1. V shed 5 bases and J 5 bases; nucleotides not matched to a gene: 4. The germline V gene has CDR1 SGHTA and CDR2 FQGTGA. The CDR3 sequence is 13 residues long. The CDR3 protein is CASSEQGGTEAFF. In DNA form, the CDR3 reads TGTGCCAGCAGCGAACAGGGGGGGACTGAAGCTTTCTTT.

The chain is built from TRBV2 and TRBJ2-3, with TRBD2 identical over 7 bases. Per germline, CDR1 SNHLY and CDR2 FYNNEI. The CDR3 covers 16 residues. V was clipped by 3 bases and J by 1 base; unmatched bases: 7. The CDR3, as DNA: TGTGCCAGCAGTGATGCGGAGGGAGGGGGCACAGATACGCAGTATTTT. Translated, it gives CASSDAEGGGTDTQYF.

The rearrangement links TRBV18 to TRBJ2-2; 8 bases are shared with TRBD1. CDR1 is KGHSH and CDR2 is LQKENI in the germline V gene. CDR3 length: 16 residues. Losses at the gene ends were 4 bases for V and 2 bases for J; bases not matched to a gene: 6. CDR3 in amino acids: CASSRGQGINTGELFF. The CDR3 DNA sequence: TGTGCCAGCTCACGCGGACAGGGAATAAACACCGGGGAGCTGTTTTTT.

This sequence joins TRBV19 and TRBJ1-2; TRBD1 is a possible D gene (5 bases). This CDR3 has 13 amino acids. V lost 6 bases and J 5 bases, leaving 13 bases between the germline ends. Germline V gene sequence: CDR1 LNHDA, CDR2 SQIVND (reference sequence). CDR3 sequence reads: CASRTGTEYGYTF. The CDR3 region has the DNA TGTGCCAGTAGGACCGGGACGGAGTATGGCTACACCTTC.

The gene calls are TRBV18 and TRBJ2-7; possible D gene TRBD1, 5 bases. Germline values: CDR1 KGHSH, CDR2 LQKENI. V was pared by 1 base and J by 6 bases, with 13 bases between. This CDR3 is 14 amino acids long. The chain's CDR3 is CASSPRTSSSEQYF. The CDR3 DNA follows: TGTGCCAGCTCACCACGGACATCCTCATCCGAGCAGTACTTC. The full variable domain, its missing parts supplied by reference TRBV18 and TRBJ2-7, is NAGVMQNPRHLVRRRGQEARLRCSPMKGHSHVYWYRQLPEEGLKFMVYLQKENIIDESGMPKERFSAEFPKEGPSILRIQQVVRGDSAAYFCASSPRTSSSEQYFGPGTRLTVT.

V usage is TRBV6-6 and J usage is TRBJ1-2, with 7 nucleotides matching TRBD1. The CDR3 has 15 residues. Germline CDR1 and CDR2: MNHNY and SVGAGI (reference sequence). The V and J ends lost 6 bases and 3 bases, in that order; junction bases with no gene match: 10. This CDR3 is CASRDKDRDHYGYTF. CDR3 sequence (DNA): TGTGCCAGCAGGGACAAAGACAGGGATCACTATGGCTACACCTTC.

The chain couples TRBV5-4 to TRBJ2-1, with unresolved D. The CDR3 is made up of 14 amino acids. The V gene lost 0 bases and the J gene lost 1 base, with 5 bases spanning the gap. Germline CDR1 and CDR2: SGHNT and YYREEE (reference sequence). In DNA form, the CDR3 reads TGTGCCAGCAGCTTGGGGCCTTCCTACAATGAGCAGTTCTTC. Protein: CASSLGPSYNEQFF.

This clone has just one count. The chain uses TRBV7-9 and TRBJ1-2; 8 bases fit TRBD1. The V segment lost 4 bases and the J segment 8 bases; nucleotides outside the gene matches: 6. The CDR3 has 13 residues. The germline V gene has CDR1 SEHNR and CDR2 FQNEAQ (reference sequence). This CDR3 is CASSSGQGWGYTF. CDR3 coding DNA: TGTGCCAGCAGCTCCGGACAGGGATGGGGCTACACCTTC.

The gene calls are TRBV6-1 and TRBJ1-1; D is ambiguous. Germline CDR1 is MNHNS and CDR2 is SASEGT. V lost 6 bases to trimming and J lost 4 bases, with 9 bases between them. This CDR3 region has 12 residues. CDR3 in amino acids: CASRGSVTEAFF. The CDR3 DNA is TGTGCCAGCAGGGGTTCCGTCACTGAAGCTTTCTTT.

This clone was detected only a few times. The chain couples TRBV11-2 to TRBJ1-1, with a possible D match to TRBD1 (5 bases). The CDR3 is 12 amino acids. Germline CDR1 SGHAT, CDR2 FQNNGV. V lost 5 bases, J lost 5 bases, and 9 bases lay in between. For the CDR3, the DNA is TGTGCCAGCAGCCTCCGGGGGACTGAAGCTTTCTTT. Its protein is CASSLRGTEAFF.

This rearrangement joins TRBV7-6 to TRBJ2-7; 9 bases line up with TRBD2. The CDR3 is made up of 16 amino acids. The germline gives CDR1 SGHVS, CDR2 FNYEAQ. The trim removed 5 bases at V and 0 bases at J, leaving 8 bases unmatched. The CDR3 coding sequence is TGTGCCAGCAGCCCAAGACTAGCGGACATCTCCTACGAGCAGTACTTC. This encodes CASSPRLADISYEQYF.

This chain connects TRBV13 to TRBJ1-6; no definite D call. From germline, CDR1 is PRHDT and CDR2 FYEKMQ (reference sequence). The CDR3 runs 14 residues. Trimming took 6 bases from V and 0 from J, leaving 6 bases between them. CDR3 residues: CASRRSSYNSPLHF. The CDR3 DNA sequence: TGTGCCAGCAGGCGGAGCTCCTATAATTCACCCCTCCACTTT.

The chain carries TRBV7-2 and TRBJ1-2; 10 nucleotides align to TRBD1. Germline CDR1 and CDR2: SGHTA and FQGNSA. The V gene end was trimmed by 1 base and the J gene end by 8 bases; junction bases not matched to a gene: 7. This CDR3 has 15 residues. The CDR3 reads CASSLVGTGVFGYTF. CDR3 coding DNA: TGTGCCAGCAGCTTAGTGGGGACAGGGGTATTCGGCTACACCTTC.

This chain links TRBV13 with TRBJ2-3, with D unresolved. The CDR3 runs to 16 residues. From germline, CDR1 is PRHDT and CDR2 FYEKMQ (reference sequence). Trimming took 4 bases from V and 2 from J, leaving 16 bases between them. CDR3 protein: CASSSTRFGHTDTQYF. The CDR3 DNA reads TGTGCCAGCAGCTCCACACGCTTTGGGCACACAGATACGCAGTATTTT. Together with reference TRBV13 and TRBJ2-3, the CDR3 gives the full variable domain: AAGVIQSPRHLIKEKRETATLKCYPIPRHDTVYWYQQGPGQDPQFLISFYEKMQSDKGSIPDRFSAQQFSDYHSELNMSSLELGDSALYFCASSSTRFGHTDTQYFGPGTRLTVL.

The rearrangement uses TRBV7-9 and TRBJ2-6, with D maybe TRBD2 (6 bases). V was clipped by 5 bases and J by 2 bases, with 13 bases between them. Germline CDR1 reads SEHNR; CDR2 reads FQNEAQ (reference sequence). There are 16 residues in the CDR3. The CDR3 nucleotides read TGTGCCAGCAGCCAATTAGGAGGGGCTGGGGCCAACGTCCTGACTTTC. Its protein is CASSQLGGAGANVLTF.

J is TRBJ2-2 and V is TRBV5-6; 8 nucleotides line up with TRBD1. Germline V gene sequence: CDR1 SGHDT, CDR2 YYEEEE. The CDR3 loop spans 16 amino acids. V lost 0 bases and J lost 2; bases outside the gene matches: 3. The CDR3 is CASSLAAGGNTGELFF. The CDR3 DNA follows: TGTGCCAGCAGCTTGGCGGCAGGGGGCAACACCGGGGAGCTGTTTTTT.

The rearrangement uses TRBV7-6 and TRBJ1-4; no reliable D call. Looked up from germline, CDR1 is SGHVS and CDR2 is FNYEAQ. V was cut by 0 bases and J by 6 bases, with 2 bases left in between. The length of the CDR3 is 12 residues. CDR3 protein: CASSLAHEKLFF. DNA of the CDR3: TGTGCCAGCAGCTTAGCTCATGAAAAACTGTTTTTT.

The chain is built from TRBV7-2 and TRBJ1-1, with D perhaps TRBD1 (6 bases). The ends were cut back, 5 bases at V and 11 bases at J, with 18 bases in the middle. The CDR3 is 13 amino acids. Germline CDR1 is SGHTA and CDR2 is FQGNSA. The CDR3 nucleotides are TGTGCCAGCAGCCCACAGGGTTTACCCCGGGCTTTCTTT. Protein sequence: CASSPQGLPRAFF.